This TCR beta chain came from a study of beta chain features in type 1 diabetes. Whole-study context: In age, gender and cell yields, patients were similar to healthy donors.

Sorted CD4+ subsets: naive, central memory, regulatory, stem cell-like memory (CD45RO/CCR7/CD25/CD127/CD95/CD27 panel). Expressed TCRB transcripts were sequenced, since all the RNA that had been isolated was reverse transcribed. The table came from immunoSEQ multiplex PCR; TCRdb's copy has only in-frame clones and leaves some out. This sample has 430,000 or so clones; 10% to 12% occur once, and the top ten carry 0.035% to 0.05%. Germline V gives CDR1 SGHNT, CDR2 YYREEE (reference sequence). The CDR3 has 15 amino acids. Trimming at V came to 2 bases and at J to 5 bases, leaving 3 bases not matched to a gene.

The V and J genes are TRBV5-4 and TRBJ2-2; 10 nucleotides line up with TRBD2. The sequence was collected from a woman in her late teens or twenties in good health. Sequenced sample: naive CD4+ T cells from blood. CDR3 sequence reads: CASSFPSGGTGELFF. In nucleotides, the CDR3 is TGTGCCAGCAGCTTCCCTAGCGGGGGAACCGGGGAGCTGTTTTTT.